The 18 T cell receptor beta chains reported below all come from one sample, sequenced in a study of CD8 T cells in ankylosing spondylitis. TCRdb re-derived calls from the 5' RACE reads in MiXCR, one entry per CDR3 protein. The data show about 69,000 distinct CDR3 sequences, about 5% seen once. The sample consisted of blood, either unsorted or a sorted T cell fraction (not recorded which). These receptors originate from a male donor with ankylosing spondylitis or in good health (not recorded which).

This clonotype was observed at least ten times. CDR3 DNA sequence: TGTGCCAGCAGCTTGGCAGCTACTATCGCTACTATGCATGGCTACACCTTC. This translates into CASSLAATIATMHGYTF. V is TRBV5-5 and J is TRBJ1-2; no reliable D call. The CDR3 runs to 17 residues. V was shortened by 0 bases and J by 6 bases, with 21 bases between the two germline ends. Looked up from germline, CDR1 is SGHKS and CDR2 is YYEKEE (reference sequence).

This clonotype was seen ten or more times. The chain has TRBV27 and TRBJ2-2; D call uncertain. The CDR3 has 15 residues. Germline V gene sequence: CDR1 MNHEY, CDR2 SMNVEV (reference sequence). Trimming cost V 6 bases and J 6 bases, with 17 bases left between them. The CDR3 region has the DNA TGTGCCAGCAGAGACGGCCATCTCTATCCCGGGGAGCTGTTTTTT. Residues: CASRDGHLYPGELFF.

The chain employs TRBV12-3 or TRBV12-4 and TRBJ1-2; unclear D gene. CDR3 length: 15 residues. V was clipped by 5 bases and J by 3 bases, with 16 bases between them. Here the CDR3 reads CASSRLNDGDYGYTF. For the CDR3, the DNA is TGTGCCAGCAGTCGACTCAACGACGGAGACTATGGCTACACCTTC.

This clonotype was observed many times. The chain employs TRBV21-1 and TRBJ2-7; TRBD1, the table's D call, was not compared with the DNA. TRBV21-1 is noted as a pseudogene. This CDR3 region has 13 residues. For the CDR3, the DNA is TGTGCCAGCAGCAGGGACAGGACCTACGAGCAGTACTTC. This sequence encodes CASSRDRTYEQYF.

This clonotype was seen ten or more times. The chain is built from TRBV12-3 or TRBV12-4 and TRBJ1-5; possibly TRBD1 for D (5 bases). Trimming pared 5 bases from V and 6 bases from J, leaving 17 bases between. This CDR3 has 15 residues. The CDR3 loop reads CASSPARGNGQPQHF. CDR3 bases: TGTGCCAGCAGTCCGGCGCGGGGGAATGGTCAGCCCCAGCATTTT.

This clonotype has a count of ten or more. This chain joins TRBV5-1 and TRBJ2-1, with TRBD1 matching 8 bases. Trimming took 2 bases from V and 0 from J; bases not matched to a gene: 1. The CDR3 spans 15 residues. Per the germline V gene, CDR1 is SGHRS and CDR2 is YFSETQ. The CDR3 DNA reads as TGCGCCAGCAGCTTCACAGGGGGCTCCTACAATGAGCAGTTCTTC. It is translated as CASSFTGGSYNEQFF. The entire variable domain, with the rest obtained from reference TRBV5-1 and TRBJ2-1, is as follows: KAGVTQTPRYLIKTRGQQVTLSCSPISGHRSVSWYQQTPGQGLQFLFEYFSETQRNKGNFPGRFSGRQFSNSRSEMNVSTLELGDSALYLCASSFTGGSYNEQFFGPGTRLTVL.

This clonotype appeared many times. CDR3 nucleotides: TGCAGCGTTGAAGCCCCGGGCGGGGGGACCTACGAGCAGTACTTC. It is translated as CSVEAPGGGTYEQYF. The chain employs TRBV29-1 and TRBJ2-7, with 8 nucleotides matching TRBD2. This CDR3 has 15 amino acids. From germline, CDR1 is SQVTM and CDR2 ANQGSEA. The ends lost 1 base at V and 2 bases at J; junction bases unmatched: 7.

As to this clonotype: A much more abundant neighbour one base away suggests this may be a read error. The rearrangement joins TRBV2 to TRBJ2-7, with TRBD2 matching 7 bases. After removal of 8 bases from V and 3 bases from J, the junction contained 10 bases not matched to a gene. This CDR3 is 14 amino acids long. Germline V CDR1 and CDR2: SNHLY, FYNNEI. Here the CDR3 reads CASWVGGSNYEQYF. Here the CDR3 DNA reads TGTGCCAGCTGGGTGGGGGGGTCGAACTACGAGCAGTACTTC.

This clonotype has at least ten counts. The chain has TRBV6-2 or TRBV6-3 and TRBJ1-2; the match to TRBD1 covers 8 bases. Trimming cost V 6 bases and J 4 bases; bases outside gene matches: 4. This CDR3 region has 13 residues. Germline V lookup: CDR1 MNHEY, CDR2 SVGEGT. The CDR3 coding sequence is TGTGCCAGCAGCAGGGGGCAAGGCTATGGCTACACCTTC. It specifies CASSRGQGYGYTF.

This clonotype showed up many times. The V call is TRBV6-1, the J call TRBJ2-1; D is uncertain. The CDR3 is made up of 12 amino acids. V was shortened by 2 bases and J by 5 bases, with 4 bases between the two germline ends. Germline V gene data show CDR1 as MNHNS and CDR2 as SASEGT. For the CDR3, the DNA is TGTGCCAGCAGTGAATTAAACAATGAGCAGTTCTTC. Its translation: CASSELNNEQFF.

This clonotype was recorded many times. This sequence joins TRBV5-1 and TRBJ2-3; 13 nucleotides line up with TRBD2. There are 15 residues in the CDR3. Germline lookup yields CDR1 SGHRS and CDR2 YFSETQ. Germline trimming cut 4 bases from V and 1 base from J; bases unmatched to any gene: 0. CDR3 in DNA: TGCGCCAGCAGCGGGACTAGCGGGGGCACAGATACGCAGTATTTT. It yields the protein CASSGTSGGTDTQYF. Complete variable domain (other parts from reference TRBV5-1 and TRBJ2-3): KAGVTQTPRYLIKTRGQQVTLSCSPISGHRSVSWYQQTPGQGLQFLFEYFSETQRNKGNFPGRFSGRQFSNSRSEMNVSTLELGDSALYLCASSGTSGGTDTQYFGPGTRLTVL.

This clonotype was observed at least ten times. The chain joins TRBV20-1 to TRBJ1-1, with 8 bases fitting TRBD1. The CDR3 runs to 10 residues. Germline V gene data show CDR1 as DFQATT and CDR2 as SNEGSKA (reference sequence). V trimming: 4 bases; J trimming: 8 bases; junction bases outside the gene matches: 0. CDR3 protein: CSATGGEAFF. Written as DNA, the CDR3 is TGCAGTGCTACAGGGGGCGAAGCTTTCTTT.

This clonotype is classed as medium-sized (0.01 to 0.1%). V and J are TRBV7-3 and TRBJ2-3; 9 bases fit TRBD2. This CDR3 spans 16 amino acids. The trim removed 2 bases at V and 4 bases at J, leaving 7 bases unmatched. Per the germline V gene, CDR1 is SGHTA and CDR2 is FQGTGA. The chain's CDR3 is CASSLSSGVSADTQYF. In DNA form, the CDR3 reads TGTGCCAGCAGCTTATCTAGCGGGGTTTCAGCAGATACGCAGTATTTT.

This clonotype was detected many times. This chain connects TRBV7-9 to TRBJ1-4, with TRBD1 matching 7 bases. This CDR3 has 15 residues. The V segment lost 1 base and the J segment 5 bases; nucleotides outside the gene matches: 4. CDR1 SEHNR and CDR2 FQNEAQ come from the germline V gene (reference sequence). The CDR3 nucleotides read TGTGCCAGCAGCTTAGAGACAGGGTGGAATGAAAAACTGTTTTTT. This gives the protein CASSLETGWNEKLFF.

This clonotype was seen many times. V usage is TRBV4-3 and J usage is TRBJ2-7; 7 bases agree with TRBD1. Germline lookup yields CDR1 LGHNA and CDR2 YSLEER. Trimming at V came to 0 bases and at J to 5 bases, leaving 10 bases not matched to a gene. CDR3 length equals 16 residues. DNA for the CDR3: TGCGCCAGCAGCCAAGACGTTTCCGGGACAGTAAACGAGCAGTACTTC. It encodes CASSQDVSGTVNEQYF.

This clonotype was seen repeatedly, ten times or more. The rearrangement joins TRBV12-3 or TRBV12-4 to TRBJ1-2, with D perhaps TRBD1 (5 bases). The V end was cut by 6 bases, the J end by 7 bases, with 18 bases between. CDR3 length: 14 residues. DNA of the CDR3: TGTGCCAGCAGCTCACAGGATGGGAGAGGTGGCTACACCTTC. Protein sequence: CASSSQDGRGGYTF.

The chain joins TRBV29-1 to TRBJ2-2; TRBD2 matches 13 bases. CDR1 and CDR2 from the germline V gene are SQVTM and ANQGSEA. This CDR3 contains 16 residues. V lost 7 bases and J lost 0; bases outside the gene matches: 5. CDR3 sequence: CSALLAGGPNTGELFF. The CDR3 DNA is TGCAGCGCCCTACTAGCGGGGGGGCCGAACACCGGGGAGCTGTTTTTT.

The rearrangement links TRBV2 to TRBJ2-1; 10 nucleotides agree with TRBD2. From germline, CDR1 is SNHLY and CDR2 FYNNEI. The CDR3 consists of 18 residues. As DNA, the CDR3 is TGTACCCTCTGTTTTAAAATTGCTAGCGGGGGCCGGGGGCATGAGCAGTTCTTC. Its translation is CTLCFKIASGGRGHEQFF.